This T cell receptor (beta chain) emerged from a study of shared clonotypes between healthy human individuals. Study-wide findings and caveats: Non-shared clonotypes had lower generation probabilities than those shared by all four donors.

This clone was detected ten times or more. Its antigen is currently unknown. Deep-level assay runs were performed. Clones were sequenced by immunoSEQ multiplex PCR, and TCRdb holds only the in-frame ones, with some missing. The table shows approximately 740,000 clones, with around 74% occurring only once. The specimen was memory CD4+ T cells sorted from blood. The sample's subset: CD45RA-negative fraction. The sequence came from a woman aged 25 to 45 in good health.

CDR3 coding DNA: TGTGCCAGCAGCTTGGTTGGACCCCTCACAGATACGCAGTATTTT. Protein product: CASSLVGPLTDTQYF. This chain links TRBV5-4 with TRBJ2-3; D is unclear. The germline V gene encodes CDR1 SGHNT and CDR2 YYREEE (reference sequence). Trimming stripped 0 bases from V and 2 bases from J, with 10 bases between. This CDR3 is built from 15 residues. The full variable domain, completed using reference TRBV5-4 and TRBJ2-3, is ETGVTQSPTHLIKTRGQQVTLRCSSQSGHNTVSWYQQALGQGPQFIFQYYREEENGRGNFPPRFSGLQFPNYSSELNVNALELDDSALYLCASSLVGPLTDTQYFGPGTRLTVL.